This T cell receptor beta chain is drawn from a study of shared clonotypes between healthy human individuals. About the study: Each donor's CD8 memory used one plate, CD8 naive two, each CD4 subset three. General observations from the study: Although depth was large, rarefaction showed that sequencing of the sorted subsets was incomplete.

Every contributor of samples was a Caucasian grown-up residing in Nashville, Tennessee. Per the study methods: Filtering differed since immunoSEQ provided only junctions, with no quality scores. The data were produced by immunoSEQ multiplex PCR, yet TCRdb's version contains in-frame clones alone and is incomplete. The V and J calls and clone size are taken from that table; D and trimming were inferred from the DNA. The table lists about 1 million clones, approximately 68% of them singletons. The CDR3 runs 15 residues. V dropped 5 bases and J dropped 0; count of bases not matched to a gene: 6. The germline V gene has CDR1 MNHEY and CDR2 SMNVEV (reference sequence). About this clone itself: As yet, its antigen is unknown.

The chain recombines TRBV27 with TRBJ1-1, with 7 bases that match TRBD1. This sequence originates from a young man in good health. Source material: memory CD4+ T cells sorted from blood. The subset is: CD45RA-negative fraction. CDR3 amino acids: CASSRTGTVNTEAFF. The CDR3 DNA is TGTGCCAGCAGTCGCACCGGGACAGTGAACACTGAAGCTTTCTTT.